The T cell receptor beta chain described here comes from a study of control samples from healthy donors and cancer patients. In this sample, this clone turned up once. Clones were sequenced by immunoSEQ multiplex PCR, and TCRdb holds only the in-frame ones, with some missing. The table includes over 80,000 clones, roughly 89% detected once. Trimming took off 6 bases at V and 5 bases at J, with 11 bases between the two ends. The length of the CDR3 is 13 residues. The receptor was derived from a man under 40 in good health. The chain employs TRBV12-3 or TRBV12-4 and TRBJ1-3; D gene unclear. Sequencing used blood. The CDR3 is CASRVGARNTIYF. The CDR3 DNA is TGTGCCAGCAGGGTTGGTGCCCGAAACACCATATATTTT.